The rows below give T cell receptor beta chains drawn from one sample of a study of blood T cells in healthy people across ages. TCRdb analysed the 5' RACE reads with MiXCR anew, one entry per CDR3 protein. The sample holds about 1.6 million distinct CDR3 sequences; approximately 32% are singletons and the top ten take about 10%. Specimen: blood. These receptor sequences come from a woman in her twenties or thirties in good health. Both conserved end residues are part of each CDR3.

>TRBJ2-1|TRBV6-2/TRBV6-3
CASSPSGRAVIEQFF
>TRBJ2-5|TRBV15
CATSRDKYASGSVETQYF
>TRBJ2-5|TRBV20-1
CSATQGETQYF
>TRBJ2-3|TRBV4-1
CASSQETSGSRYTQYF
>TRBJ2-7|TRBV20-1
CSARPRGRAYEQYF
>TRBJ2-7|TRBV18
CASSPQGDETYEQYF
>TRBJ2-3|TRBV3-1
CVSSQWDRPKRDTQYF
>TRBJ1-1|TRBV6-6
CASRGGQLNTEAFF
>TRBJ2-1|TRBV30
CARTGVALTQFF
>TRBJ2-3|TRBV5-6
CASSPLSGQGTDTQYF
>-|TRBV3-1
CASSQDWGLNSQTQYF
>TRBJ2-7|TRBV4-1
CASSQDRTEQEMFYEQYF
>TRBJ2-7|TRBV3-1
CASSQEPHSYEQYF
>TRBJ2-7|TRBV20-1
CSARDHRGRDEQYF
>TRBJ2-5|TRBV28
CASRAQGEETQYF
>TRBJ2-1|TRBV9
CASSAGLAGGHEQFF
>TRBJ1-2|TRBV6-1
CASSERGARGYTF
>TRBJ2-7|TRBV6-1
CASRLDRGSSYEQYF
>TRBJ1-4|TRBV6-5
CAGSAMGANEKLFF
>TRBJ2-1|TRBV18
CASSDASGVLNEQFF
>TRBJ1-2|TRBV19
CASRPGRGRENGYTF
>TRBJ1-4|TRBV6-2/TRBV6-3
CASSSYRLSTNEKLFF